This T cell receptor beta chain originates from a study of cytomegalovirus exposure and HLA in healthy donors. V was clipped by 0 bases and J by 5 bases; unmatched bases: 4. Germline V lookup: CDR1 MNHEY, CDR2 SVGAGI. The CDR3 runs 16 residues. Donors were ostensibly healthy at sampling, although undocumented immune exposures were probable. 13 Jbeta primers and 60 Vbeta primers were used for the PCR. Sequencing was performed with immunoSEQ multiplex PCR; in TCRdb, only in-frame clones are kept and a portion is missing. The table lists some 150,000 clones, roughly 76% of them singletons, with around 1.6% in the top ten.

Input material: PBMCs. V usage is TRBV6-5 and J usage is TRBJ2-1; 10 nucleotides align to TRBD2. This sequence was found in a female donor in good health and CMV-seronegative. The CDR3 region is CASSYSTAGGNNEQFF. The CDR3 nucleotides are TGTGCCAGCAGTTACTCGACAGCGGGGGGGAACAATGAGCAGTTCTTC.